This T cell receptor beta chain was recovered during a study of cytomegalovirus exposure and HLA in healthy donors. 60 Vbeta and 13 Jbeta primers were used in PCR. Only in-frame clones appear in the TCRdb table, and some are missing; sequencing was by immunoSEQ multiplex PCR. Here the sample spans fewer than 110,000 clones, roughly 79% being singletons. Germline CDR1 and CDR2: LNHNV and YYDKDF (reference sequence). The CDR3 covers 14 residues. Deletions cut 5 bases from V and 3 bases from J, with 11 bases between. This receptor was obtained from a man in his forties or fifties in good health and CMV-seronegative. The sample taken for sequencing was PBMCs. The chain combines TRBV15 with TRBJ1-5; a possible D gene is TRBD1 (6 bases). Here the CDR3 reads CATSPDRTNQPQHF. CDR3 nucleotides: TGTGCCACCAGCCCAGACAGGACCAATCAGCCCCAGCATTTT.